This TCR beta chain was captured in a study of OX40 agonist ivuxolimab in advanced cancers. With respect to the entire study: Ivuxolimab, which targeted the costimulatory receptor OX40 (CD134), was an agonistic, fully human IgG2 monoclonal antibody. Intravenous ivuxolimab was administered to patients every 2 weeks at six dose levels: 0.01, 0.1, 0.3, 1.5, 3 and 10 mg/kg. Of the roughly 52 dose-escalation patients, hepatocellular carcinoma was present in around 19, melanoma in around 15, renal cell carcinoma in 9 and head and neck cancer in 9. A male proportion of 70% to 90% and a mean age of approximately 61 years, ranging from roughly 23 to 79, were recorded for the dose-escalation cohort. Patients were allowed to have had prior anti-PD-1, anti-PD-L1 or anti-CTLA-4 therapy, and more than 35% of the dose-escalation patients had been treated with checkpoint inhibitors. Partial responses were achieved by three dose-escalation patients, of whom one had hepatocellular carcinoma and two had cutaneous melanoma. Peripheral TCRbeta sequencing was intended to test whether TCR sequence diversity was altered and clonal T-cell expansion was caused by ivuxolimab. The paper reports the monotherapy dose-escalation portion (N of about 54 patients) of the phase I ivuxolimab trial. Study-wide findings and limitations: After ivuxolimab, CD8+ T cells had more expanded clones than CD4+ T cells on average. In the 0.1-3.0 mg/kg groups, partial responders had among the lowest normalized peripheral clonal expansion, particularly in CD8+ T cells. The antigen specificity of the peripheral T cells that underwent clonal expansion was not determined. At doses from 0.1 to 3.0 mg/kg, clonal expansion was seen in both CD4+ and CD8+ blood T cells between baseline and week 6. Low levels of normalized T-cell clonal expansion were also seen in some patients who did not respond.

Counted from cysteine to phenylalanine, this CDR3 has 13 amino acids. Only the CDR3 portion is preserved as DNA: 39 bases, with reading frame beginning at the first base. The germline V gene gives CDR1 as MDHEN and CDR2 as SYDVKM. V is clipped by 6 bases and J by 6 bases, and the sequence between their germline boundaries is 12 bases long. Genomic DNA was extracted from sorted cells for sequencing of the TCRbeta CDR3 region. TCRbeta CDR3 regions were sequenced using the immunoSEQ Assay. TCRdb mirrors the immuneACCESS table, restricted to in-frame sequences. Some clones are absent from its copies; in checked studies, under half trace to an unresolved V gene, and the reason for the others is unknown. The table for this sample lists fewer than 30,000 clones; roughly 73% of them were counted only once. The ten top clones hold about 17% of the sample. This clone has just one count. The antigen it binds to is not known. Base-call qualities are not available, and no considerably larger clone is one nucleotide away.

The trial excluded patients who had a history of autoimmune disease or who were on systemic immunosuppression. Peripheral blood for TCR sequencing was collected from all dose cohorts at baseline, on cycle 4 day 1, and on cycle 7 day 1. Samples came from an open-label, multicenter, first-in-human phase I dose-escalation trial of ivuxolimab. Adults with locally advanced or metastatic melanoma, renal cell, hepatocellular, or head and neck squamous cell carcinoma were enrolled in the trial. CD4+ and CD8+ T cells were sorted separately from peripheral blood before TCR sequencing. The V and J segments used are TRBV28 and TRBJ1-5; a confident D gene designation cannot be given. The sample was CD4+ or CD8+ T cells sorted from blood, taken in a trial of the OX40 agonist ivuxolimab. The sequence came from an adult with an advanced solid tumor such as melanoma, head and neck, liver or kidney cancer. The bases read TGTGCCAGCAGGTACGAGCCGGGTCAGCCCCAGCATTTT. Translated, this gives CASRYEPGQPQHF.